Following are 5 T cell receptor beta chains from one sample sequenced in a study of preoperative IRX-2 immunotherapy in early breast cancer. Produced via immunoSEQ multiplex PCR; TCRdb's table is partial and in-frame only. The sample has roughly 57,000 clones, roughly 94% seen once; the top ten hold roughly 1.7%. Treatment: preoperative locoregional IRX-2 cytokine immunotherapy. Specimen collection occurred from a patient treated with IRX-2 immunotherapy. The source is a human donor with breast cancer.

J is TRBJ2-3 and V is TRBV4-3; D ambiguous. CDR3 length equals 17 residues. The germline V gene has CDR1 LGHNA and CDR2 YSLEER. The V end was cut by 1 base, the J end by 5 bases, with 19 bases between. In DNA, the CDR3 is TGCGCCAGCAGCCAAGCAGTGACCAATAACGCCGGAGATACGCAGTATTTT. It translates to CASSQAVTNNAGDTQYF.

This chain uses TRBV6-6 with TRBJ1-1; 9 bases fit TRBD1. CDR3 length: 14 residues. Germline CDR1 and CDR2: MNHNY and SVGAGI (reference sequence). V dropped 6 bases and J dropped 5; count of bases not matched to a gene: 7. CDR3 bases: TGTGCCAGCAGCTCCAACAGGGGGCAGACTGAAGCTTTCTTT. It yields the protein CASSSNRGQTEAFF.

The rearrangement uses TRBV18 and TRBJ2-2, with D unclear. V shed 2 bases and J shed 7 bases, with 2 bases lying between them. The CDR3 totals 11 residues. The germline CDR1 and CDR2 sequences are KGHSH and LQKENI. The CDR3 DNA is TGTGCCAGCTCACCAATCGGGGAGCTGTTTTTT. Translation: CASSPIGELFF.

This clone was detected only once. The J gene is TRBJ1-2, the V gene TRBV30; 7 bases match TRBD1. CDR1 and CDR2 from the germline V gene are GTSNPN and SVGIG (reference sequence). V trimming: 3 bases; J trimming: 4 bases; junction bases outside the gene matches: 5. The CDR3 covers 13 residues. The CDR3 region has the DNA TGTGCCTGGAGCAGAGGGACAGCCTATGGCTACACCTTC. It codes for CAWSRGTAYGYTF.

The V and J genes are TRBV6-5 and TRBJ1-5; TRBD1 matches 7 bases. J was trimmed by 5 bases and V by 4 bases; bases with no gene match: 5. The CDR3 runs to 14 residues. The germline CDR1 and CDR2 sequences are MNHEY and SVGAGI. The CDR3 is CASSSGGVYQPQHF. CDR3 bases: TGTGCCAGCAGTTCAGGGGGGGTGTATCAGCCCCAGCATTTT.